This TCR beta chain was recorded in a study of OX40 agonist ivuxolimab in advanced cancers. The table came from immunoSEQ multiplex PCR; TCRdb's copy has only in-frame clones and leaves some out. The sample yields about 79,000 clones, about 85% seen once. The CDR3 runs to 14 residues. Trimming left V 6 bases short and J 1 base short, with 10 bases between. Germline CDR1 and CDR2: MNHEY and SVGAGI. The chain joins TRBV6-5 to TRBJ1-3, with unresolved D. This sequence was found in an adult with an advanced solid tumor such as melanoma, head and neck, liver or kidney cancer. Sequenced here: CD4+ or CD8+ T cells sorted from blood, sampled in a trial of the OX40 agonist ivuxolimab. This chain's CDR3 is CASRQRVSGNTIYF. The CDR3 coding sequence is TGTGCCAGCAGACAAAGGGTATCTGGAAACACCATATATTTT.